This TCR beta chain is from a study of T-cell reconstitution after alpha-beta-depleted transplantation in children. Findings of the study overall: At around two months after transplant, the alpha-beta T cells were reportedly derived from several hundred expanded clones that came from non-depleted graft cells. Once a year had passed after transplant, T-cell counts and diversity came mostly from newly produced T cells.

Concerning this clonotype itself: The antigen is undetermined.

Unique molecular identifiers were used to barcode this TCRbeta library. Each CDR3 protein gets one entry after TCRdb re-called the PCR reads with MiXCR. This table has approximately 980,000 distinct CDR3 sequences, about 26% appearing once. CDR3 length equals 16 residues. Trimming removed 7 bases from V and 8 bases from J, with 24 bases in between. Germline V gene data show CDR1 as MNHNS and CDR2 as SASEGT. Sequenced here: PBMCs, mostly from graft donor cells, sampled 360 days after TCRalphabeta/CD19-depleted stem cell transplant. The clonotype originates from a boy under two years old who had a stem cell transplant for SCID, so the T cells may come from the graft donor. V usage is TRBV6-1 and J usage is TRBJ2-1; D is perhaps TRBD2 (6 bases). CDR3 DNA: TGTGCCAGCATTCCCCTTAGCGGCGGATCGCTCCATGAGCAGTTCTTC. Residues: CASIPLSGGSLHEQFF.